This T cell receptor beta chain was profiled in a study of OX40 agonist ivuxolimab in advanced cancers. V shed 1 base and J shed 4 bases, with 13 bases lying between them. Germline assignment: CDR1 LGHNA and CDR2 YNFKEQ. CDR3 length: 15 amino acids. Assay: immunoSEQ multiplex PCR; the TCRdb copy retains only in-frame clones and omits some. The data show approximately 61,000 clones, with 70% to 90% seen just once and 0.3% to 0.45% held by the top ten. This receptor was obtained from an adult with an advanced solid tumor such as melanoma, head and neck, liver or kidney cancer. Sequenced material: CD4+ or CD8+ T cells sorted from blood, taken in a trial of the OX40 agonist ivuxolimab. V and J are TRBV4-2 and TRBJ1-2; the D gene is possibly TRBD1 (5 bases). The DNA of the CDR3 is TGTGCCAGCAGCCAAGTCGCTGGGGCAGGCTATGGCTACACCTTC. Translating it yields CASSQVAGAGYGYTF.